This entry describes one T cell receptor beta chain. The sample originates from a study of blood T cell repertoires in COVID-19. On the study more broadly: The United States, Italy and Spain supplied acute and convalescent COVID-19 samples. T cells, B-cell-depleted T cells, or PBMCs provided the cDNA or gDNA that served as material.

Cohorts were determined from participant-reported clinical history. The CDR3 runs 14 residues. From germline, CDR1 is SGHRS and CDR2 YFSETQ. V gave up 4 bases and J gave up 1 base, with 11 bases separating them. In the original workflow: From reference gene primer amplification, estimates of nucleated cell counts were derived. Data came from immunoSEQ multiplex PCR; TCRdb stores just in-frame clones and leaves some out. The DNA was the basis for D and trimming; V, J and clone size are from that table. The sample yields 200,000 or so clones, roughly 89% seen once. The chain employs TRBV5-1 and TRBJ1-1; possibly TRBD1 for D (6 bases). The sample comprised PBMCs or T cells enriched from blood (not recorded which). The TCR sequence derives from a woman aged 35 to 49 with acute COVID-19. CDR3 amino acids: CASSIGTSNTEAFF. The DNA for the CDR3 is TGCGCCAGCAGCATAGGGACATCGAACACTGAAGCTTTCTTT.